What follows describes a single T cell receptor beta chain. There are 14 residues in the CDR3. Unmatched junction bases numbered 3, after V lost 2 bases and J lost 2 bases. CDR1 and CDR2 from the germline V gene are KGHSH and LQKENI. This specimen comes from a study of OX40 agonist ivuxolimab in advanced cancers. Assay: immunoSEQ multiplex PCR; the TCRdb copy retains only in-frame clones and omits some. The table includes fewer than 85,000 clones, just under 90% detected once. The chain employs TRBV18 and TRBJ2-7; 7 bases line up with TRBD1. The sequencing here drew on CD4+ or CD8+ T cells sorted from blood, taken in a trial of the OX40 agonist ivuxolimab. The origin of this receptor is an adult with an advanced solid tumor such as melanoma, head and neck, liver or kidney cancer. This chain's CDR3 is CASSPIQGAYEQYF. The CDR3 region has the DNA TGTGCCAGCTCACCAATTCAGGGGGCCTACGAGCAGTACTTC.